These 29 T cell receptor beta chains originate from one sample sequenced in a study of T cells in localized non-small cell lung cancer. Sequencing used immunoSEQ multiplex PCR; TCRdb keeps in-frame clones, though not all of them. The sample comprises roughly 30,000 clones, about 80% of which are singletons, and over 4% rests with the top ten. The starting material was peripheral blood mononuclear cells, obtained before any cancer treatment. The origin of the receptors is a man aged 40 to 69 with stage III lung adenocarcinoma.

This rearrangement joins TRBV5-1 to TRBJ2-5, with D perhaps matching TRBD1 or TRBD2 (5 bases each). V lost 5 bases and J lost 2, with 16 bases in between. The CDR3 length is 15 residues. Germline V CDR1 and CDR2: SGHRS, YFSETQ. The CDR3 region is CASSFVEGMQETQYF. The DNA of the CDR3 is TGCGCCAGCAGTTTTGTTGAGGGGATGCAAGAGACCCAGTACTTC.

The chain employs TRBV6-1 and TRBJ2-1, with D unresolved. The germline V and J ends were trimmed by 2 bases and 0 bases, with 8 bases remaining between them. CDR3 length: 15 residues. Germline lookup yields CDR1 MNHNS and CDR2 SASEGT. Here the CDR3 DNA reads TGTGCCAGCAGTGAACTGGGTTCCTCCTACAATGAGCAGTTCTTC. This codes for CASSELGSSYNEQFF.

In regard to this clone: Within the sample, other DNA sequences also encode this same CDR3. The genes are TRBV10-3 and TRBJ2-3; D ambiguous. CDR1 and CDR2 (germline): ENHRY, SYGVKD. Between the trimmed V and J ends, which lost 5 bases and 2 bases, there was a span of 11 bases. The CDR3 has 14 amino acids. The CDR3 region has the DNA TGTGCCATCAGTCCCCGGTTGGACACAGATACGCAGTATTTT. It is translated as CAISPRLDTDTQYF.

CDR3 in DNA: TGTGCCAGCAGTCTCTCAGCTTCCAGAGACACCGGGGAGCTGTTTTTT. Protein sequence: CASSLSASRDTGELFF. This chain links TRBV27 with TRBJ2-2; no clear D gene. The CDR3 totals 16 residues. Germline loops: CDR1 MNHEY, CDR2 SMNVEV (reference sequence). The germline V and J ends were trimmed by 5 bases and 3 bases, with 16 bases remaining between them.

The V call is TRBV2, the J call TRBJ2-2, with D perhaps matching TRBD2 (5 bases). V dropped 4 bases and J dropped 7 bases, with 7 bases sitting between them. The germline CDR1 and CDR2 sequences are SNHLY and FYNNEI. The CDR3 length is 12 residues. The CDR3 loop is CASSVGIGELFF. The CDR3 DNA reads TGTGCCAGCAGTGTCGGGATCGGGGAGCTGTTTTTT.

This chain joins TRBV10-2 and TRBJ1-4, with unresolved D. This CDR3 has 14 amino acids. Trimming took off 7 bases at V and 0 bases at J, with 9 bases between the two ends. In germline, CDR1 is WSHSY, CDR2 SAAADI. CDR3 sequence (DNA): TGCGCCAGCAAACAGACCGCAACTAATGAAAAACTGTTTTTT. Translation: CASKQTATNEKLFF.

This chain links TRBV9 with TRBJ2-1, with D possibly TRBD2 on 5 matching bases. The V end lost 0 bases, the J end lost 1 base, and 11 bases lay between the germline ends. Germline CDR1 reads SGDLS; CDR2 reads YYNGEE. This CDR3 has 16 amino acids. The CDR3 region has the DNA TGTGCCAGCAGCGTAGGATCGCTAGCATCCTACAATGAGCAGTTCTTC. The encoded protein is CASSVGSLASYNEQFF.

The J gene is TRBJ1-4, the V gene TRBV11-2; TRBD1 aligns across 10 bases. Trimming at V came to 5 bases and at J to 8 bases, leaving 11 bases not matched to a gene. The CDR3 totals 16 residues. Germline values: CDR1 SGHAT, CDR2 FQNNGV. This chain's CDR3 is CASSLTSTGGAEKLFF. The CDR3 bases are TGTGCCAGCAGCCTGACCTCGACAGGGGGCGCGGAAAAACTGTTTTTT.

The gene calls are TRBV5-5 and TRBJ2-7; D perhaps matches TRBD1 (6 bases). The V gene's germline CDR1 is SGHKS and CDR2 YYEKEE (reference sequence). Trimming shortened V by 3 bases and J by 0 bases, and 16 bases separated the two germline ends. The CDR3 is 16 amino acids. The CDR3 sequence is CASSWARDTRSYEQYV. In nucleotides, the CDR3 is TGTGCCAGCAGCTGGGCTAGGGACACCCGCTCCTACGAGCAGTACGTC.

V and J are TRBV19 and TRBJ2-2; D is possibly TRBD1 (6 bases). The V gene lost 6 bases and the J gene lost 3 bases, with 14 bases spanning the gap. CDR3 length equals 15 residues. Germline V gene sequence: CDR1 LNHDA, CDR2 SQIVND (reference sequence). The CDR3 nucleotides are TGTGCCAGTAGGGCTAGGGACACTTACACCGGGGAGCTGTTTTTT. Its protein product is CASRARDTYTGELFF.

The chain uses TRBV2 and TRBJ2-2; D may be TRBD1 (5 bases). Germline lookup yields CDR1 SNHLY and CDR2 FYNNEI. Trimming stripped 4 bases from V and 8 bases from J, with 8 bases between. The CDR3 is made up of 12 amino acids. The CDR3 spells CASSVRGGELFF. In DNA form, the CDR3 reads TGTGCCAGCAGTGTTAGGGGTGGGGAGCTGTTTTTT.

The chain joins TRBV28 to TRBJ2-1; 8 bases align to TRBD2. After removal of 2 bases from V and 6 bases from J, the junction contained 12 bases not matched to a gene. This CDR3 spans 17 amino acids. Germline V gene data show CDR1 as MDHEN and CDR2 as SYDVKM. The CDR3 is CASSLPLLAGGVNEQFF. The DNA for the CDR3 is TGTGCCAGCAGTTTACCCCTTCTGGCGGGAGGCGTCAATGAGCAGTTCTTC.

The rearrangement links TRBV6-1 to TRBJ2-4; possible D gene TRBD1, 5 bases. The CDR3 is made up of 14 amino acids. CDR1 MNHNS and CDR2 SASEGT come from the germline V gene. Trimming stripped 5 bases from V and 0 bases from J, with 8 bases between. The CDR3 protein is CASSSDRAKNIQYF. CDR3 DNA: TGTGCCAGCAGTTCAGACAGAGCCAAAAACATTCAGTACTTC.

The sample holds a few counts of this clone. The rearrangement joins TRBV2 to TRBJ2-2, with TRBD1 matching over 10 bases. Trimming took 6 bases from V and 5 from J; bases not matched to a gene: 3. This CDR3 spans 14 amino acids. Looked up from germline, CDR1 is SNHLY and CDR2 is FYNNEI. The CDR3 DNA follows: TGTGCCAGCAGCGGGACAGGGGCAACCGGGGAGCTGTTTTTT. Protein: CASSGTGATGELFF.

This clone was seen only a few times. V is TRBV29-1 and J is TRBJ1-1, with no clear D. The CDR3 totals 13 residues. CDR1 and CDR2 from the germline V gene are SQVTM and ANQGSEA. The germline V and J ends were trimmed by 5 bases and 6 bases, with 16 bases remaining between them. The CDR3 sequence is CSVHKAGMAEAFF. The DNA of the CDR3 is TGCAGCGTTCATAAGGCAGGAATGGCTGAAGCTTTCTTT.

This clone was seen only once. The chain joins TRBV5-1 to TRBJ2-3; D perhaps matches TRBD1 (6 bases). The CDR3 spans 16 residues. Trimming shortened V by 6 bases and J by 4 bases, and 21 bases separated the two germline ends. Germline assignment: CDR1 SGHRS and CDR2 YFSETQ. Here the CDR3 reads CASTVGSTGPADTQYF. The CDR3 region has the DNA TGCGCCAGCACAGTGGGATCGACAGGACCGGCAGATACGCAGTATTTT.

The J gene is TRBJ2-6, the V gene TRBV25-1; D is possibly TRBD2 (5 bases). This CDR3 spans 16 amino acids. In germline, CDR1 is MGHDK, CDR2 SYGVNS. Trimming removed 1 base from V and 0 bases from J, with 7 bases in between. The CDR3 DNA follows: TGTGCCAGCAGTGAATCTAGCACCTCTGGGGCCAACGTCCTGACTTTC. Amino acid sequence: CASSESSTSGANVLTF. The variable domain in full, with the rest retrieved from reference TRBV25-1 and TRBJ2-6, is EADIYQTPRYLVIGTGKKITLECSQTMGHDKMYWYQQDPGMELHLIHYSYGVNSTEKGDLSSESTVSRIRTEHFPLTLESARPSHTSQYLCASSESSTSGANVLTFGAGSRLTVL.

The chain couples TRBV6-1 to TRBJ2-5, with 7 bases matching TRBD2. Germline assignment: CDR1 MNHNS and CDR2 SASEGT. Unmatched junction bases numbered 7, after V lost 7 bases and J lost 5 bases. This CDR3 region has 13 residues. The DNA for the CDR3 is TGTGCCAGCAATCCGGGGGGAAAGGAGACCCAGTACTTC. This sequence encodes CASNPGGKETQYF.

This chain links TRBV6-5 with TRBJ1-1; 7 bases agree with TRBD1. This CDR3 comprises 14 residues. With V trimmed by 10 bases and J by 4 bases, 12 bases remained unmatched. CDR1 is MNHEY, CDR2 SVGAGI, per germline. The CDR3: CATTTGLQGTEAFF. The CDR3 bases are TGTGCCACTACGACAGGGCTCCAAGGCACTGAAGCTTTCTTT.

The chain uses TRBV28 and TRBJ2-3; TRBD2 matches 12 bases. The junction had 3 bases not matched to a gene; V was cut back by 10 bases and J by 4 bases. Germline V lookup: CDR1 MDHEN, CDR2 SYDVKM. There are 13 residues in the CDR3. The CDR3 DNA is TGTGCCATCGGGACTAGCGGGCCAGATACGCAGTATTTT. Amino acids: CAIGTSGPDTQYF.

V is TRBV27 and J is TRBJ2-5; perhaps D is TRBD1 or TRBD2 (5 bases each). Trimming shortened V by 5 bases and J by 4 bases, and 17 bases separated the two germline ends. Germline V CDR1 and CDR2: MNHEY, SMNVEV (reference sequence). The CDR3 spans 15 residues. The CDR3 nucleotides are TGTGCCAGCAGTCTGGCAGGGAGAACCCTAGAGACCCAGTACTTC. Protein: CASSLAGRTLETQYF.

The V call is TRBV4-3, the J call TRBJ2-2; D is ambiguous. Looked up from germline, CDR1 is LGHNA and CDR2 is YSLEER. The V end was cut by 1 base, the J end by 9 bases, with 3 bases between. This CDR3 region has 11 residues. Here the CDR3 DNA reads TGCGCCAGCAGCCAAGGGCGGGAGCTGTTTTTT. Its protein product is CASSQGRELFF.

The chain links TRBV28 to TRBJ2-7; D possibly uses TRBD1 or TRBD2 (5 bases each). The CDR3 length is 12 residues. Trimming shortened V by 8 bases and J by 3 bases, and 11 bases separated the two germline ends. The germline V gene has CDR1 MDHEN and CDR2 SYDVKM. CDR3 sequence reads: CASRGEIYEQYF. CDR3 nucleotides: TGTGCCAGCCGAGGGGAAATCTACGAGCAGTACTTC.

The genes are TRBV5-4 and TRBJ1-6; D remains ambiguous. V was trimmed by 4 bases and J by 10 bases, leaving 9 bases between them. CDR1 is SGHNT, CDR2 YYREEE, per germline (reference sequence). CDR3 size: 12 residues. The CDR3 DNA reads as TGTGCCAGCAGCCCTTTGGGGTCACCCCTCCACTTT. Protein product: CASSPLGSPLHF.

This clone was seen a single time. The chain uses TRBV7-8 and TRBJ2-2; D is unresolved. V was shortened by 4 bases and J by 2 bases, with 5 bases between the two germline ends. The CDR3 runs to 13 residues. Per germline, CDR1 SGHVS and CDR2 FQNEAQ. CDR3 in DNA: TGTGCCAGCAGCTCCGGTAACACCGGGGAGCTGTTTTTT. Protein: CASSSGNTGELFF.

CDR3 in amino acids: CASSLPTQETQYF. CDR3 DNA sequence: TGCGCCAGCAGCCTACCGACACAAGAGACCCAGTACTTC. The rearrangement uses TRBV5-1 and TRBJ2-5, with D unresolved. Germline V gives CDR1 SGHRS, CDR2 YFSETQ. V was shortened by 4 bases and J by 2 bases, with 9 bases between the two germline ends. This CDR3 has 13 amino acids.

CDR3 DNA sequence: TGTGCCAGCAGCATTGGGCCAGAGGGTCAGCCCCAGCATTTT. Its protein product is CASSIGPEGQPQHF. The chain is built from TRBV7-9 and TRBJ1-5, with no clear D. In germline, CDR1 is SEHNR, CDR2 FQNEAQ (reference sequence). V shed 5 bases and J shed 6 bases, with 14 bases lying between them. The CDR3 has 14 amino acids.

The CDR3 bases are TGTGCCAGCAGCACCGGACTAGCGGCCAGCTACCTCTACGAGCAGTACTTC. Translating it yields CASSTGLAASYLYEQYF. V and J are TRBV5-4 and TRBJ2-7, with 10 bases identical to TRBD2. V was clipped by 4 bases and J by 3 bases; unmatched bases: 13. Germline lookup yields CDR1 SGHNT and CDR2 YYREEE (reference sequence). This CDR3 spans 17 amino acids.

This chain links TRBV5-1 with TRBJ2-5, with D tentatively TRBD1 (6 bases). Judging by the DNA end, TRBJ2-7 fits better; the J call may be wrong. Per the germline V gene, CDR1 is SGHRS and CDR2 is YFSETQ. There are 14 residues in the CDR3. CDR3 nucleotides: TGCGCCAGCCAAGATCCACAGGGTGGCTACGAGCAGTACTTC. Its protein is CASQDPQGGYEQYF.